Presented here are 32 T cell receptor beta chains from one specimen sequenced in a study of pediatric ulcerative colitis. The protocol was immunoSEQ multiplex PCR, while the TCRdb copy is restricted to in-frame clones and leaves out a portion. Among some 15,000 clones, 80% were seen once, and the ten largest hold around 7.6%. The rectum was sampled with one to two pinch biopsies at colonoscopy. The sample was gut tissue. These receptors were obtained from a boy younger than 18 who was a control in a study of pediatric ulcerative colitis.

The rearrangement uses TRBV10-1 and TRBJ2-3, with D uncertain. Between the trimmed V and J ends, which lost 10 bases and 0 bases, there was a span of 11 bases. There are 13 residues in the CDR3. Germline V gene sequence: CDR1 WNHNN, CDR2 SYGVQD (reference sequence). CDR3 in DNA: TGCGCCACCAAGCACTTTAGCACAGATACGCAGTATTTT. It is translated as CATKHFSTDTQYF.

The DNA of the CDR3 is TGCGCCAGCAGTTGGGACAGGGAAGGGGCTGAAGCTTTCTTT. This gives the protein CASSWDREGAEAFF. The chain couples TRBV10-1 to TRBJ1-1; TRBD1 aligns across 9 bases. V shed 5 bases and J 6 bases; nucleotides not matched to a gene: 7. From germline, CDR1 is WNHNN and CDR2 SYGVQD (reference sequence). The CDR3 runs 14 residues.

The count of this clone is one. This chain joins TRBV7-2 and TRBJ2-7; tentatively, D is TRBD1 (5 bases). Looked up from germline, CDR1 is SGHTA and CDR2 is FQGNSA. CDR3 length: 14 amino acids. Trimming took off 5 bases at V and 4 bases at J, with 15 bases between the two ends. CDR3 loop: CASSRDSFSYEQYF. The CDR3 DNA reads as TGTGCCAGCAGCCGTGACAGCTTTTCTTACGAGCAGTACTTC.

The chain combines TRBV21-1 with TRBJ1-1; the table's TRBD1 call for D was not verified on the DNA. TRBV21-1 has pseudogene status. The CDR3 is 14 residues long. Written as DNA, the CDR3 is TGTGCCAGCAGGAAACAGGGGGAAGACACTGAAGCTTTCTTT. Its translation: CASRKQGEDTEAFF.

The chain couples TRBV14 to TRBJ2-7; the D is unclear. The CDR3 spans 15 residues. The V gene lost 1 base and the J gene lost 7 bases, with 17 bases spanning the gap. Germline CDR1 and CDR2: SGHDN and FVKESK. CDR3 nucleotides: TGTGCCAGCAGCCAAGTCAGAACCCCTATGGGAGAGCAGTACTTC. This codes for CASSQVRTPMGEQYF.

This clone was found a few times. The chain recombines TRBV2 with TRBJ1-5; unclear D gene. Germline V gene lookup returns CDR1 SNHLY and CDR2 FYNNEI. Trimming removed 4 bases at V and 13 bases at J, with 26 bases between. The CDR3 runs to 16 residues. DNA of the CDR3: TGTGCCAGCAGTGGGAGTTTGGTTCACGGCCTCGCGGATCAGCATTTT. Residues: CASSGSLVHGLADQHF.

This clone was detected once. The chain has TRBV28 and TRBJ2-1; the match to TRBD2 covers 14 bases. Germline values: CDR1 MDHEN, CDR2 SYDVKM. V was clipped by 3 bases and J by 7 bases; unmatched bases: 8. This CDR3 region has 17 residues. For the CDR3, the DNA is TGTGCCAGCAGTTTGTTGGGACTAGCGGGAGTAGGTAATGAGCAGTTCTTC. It encodes CASSLLGLAGVGNEQFF.

This chain connects TRBV25-1 to TRBJ2-3; 7 bases fit TRBD2. Germline loops: CDR1 MGHDK, CDR2 SYGVNS. J lost 1 base, V lost 4 bases, and 11 bases had no gene match. The CDR3 contains 17 residues. CDR3 sequence: CASSVQSGGSGTDTQYF. The DNA for the CDR3 is TGTGCCAGCAGTGTCCAGAGTGGCGGGAGTGGCACAGATACGCAGTATTTT.

The chain uses TRBV5-1 and TRBJ2-5; 12 bases are a match to TRBD2. CDR1 and CDR2 (germline): SGHRS, YFSETQ. The trim removed 2 bases at V and 5 bases at J, leaving 10 bases unmatched. The CDR3 is 17 amino acids. The CDR3 DNA reads as TGCGCCAGCAGCTTAAGTCCTAGCGGGGGGGCCGAGGAGACCCAGTACTTC. It is translated as CASSLSPSGGAEETQYF. Variable domain in full (rest from reference TRBV5-1 and TRBJ2-5): KAGVTQTPRYLIKTRGQQVTLSCSPISGHRSVSWYQQTPGQGLQFLFEYFSETQRNKGNFPGRFSGRQFSNSRSEMNVSTLELGDSALYLCASSLSPSGGAEETQYFGPGTRLLVL.

The V and J genes are TRBV19 and TRBJ1-4, with TRBD1 as a possible D gene (6 bases). The CDR3 loop spans 14 amino acids. The V gene's germline CDR1 is LNHDA and CDR2 SQIVND (reference sequence). V was clipped by 3 bases and J by 8 bases, with 13 bases between them. The CDR3 DNA is TGTGCCAGTAGTATTCCCGACAGGAGGGAAAAACTGTTTTTT. Amino acid sequence: CASSIPDRREKLFF.

This chain joins TRBV20-1 and TRBJ1-2, with D unclear. The CDR3 extends over 11 amino acids. The germline CDR1 and CDR2 sequences are DFQATT and SNEGSKA (reference sequence). Trimming took 3 bases from V and 6 from J, leaving 8 bases between them. Here the CDR3 reads CSASTDDGYTF. The CDR3 nucleotides read TGCAGTGCTAGTACGGATGATGGCTACACCTTC.

V is TRBV27 and J is TRBJ2-5; D is uncertain. CDR3 length equals 13 residues. With 0 bases removed from V and 5 bases from J, the gap between germline ends came to 7 bases. Germline values: CDR1 MNHEY, CDR2 SMNVEV (reference sequence). The CDR3 region is CASSLSIGETQYF. Here the CDR3 DNA reads TGTGCCAGCAGTTTATCGATCGGGGAGACCCAGTACTTC.

The chain carries TRBV5-6 and TRBJ1-2, with 8 positions matching TRBD1. This CDR3 spans 12 amino acids. The germline V gene has CDR1 SGHDT and CDR2 YYEEEE. With 5 bases clipped from V and 6 bases from J, the junction kept 3 bases outside the gene matches. Written as DNA, the CDR3 is TGTGCCAGCAGGGACAGGGTGGATGGCTACACCTTC. The encoded protein is CASRDRVDGYTF.

The chain combines TRBV10-1 with TRBJ1-3; 7 nucleotides line up with TRBD1. Germline lookup yields CDR1 WNHNN and CDR2 SYGVQD (reference sequence). The CDR3 has 15 residues. V lost 3 bases, J lost 1 base, and 3 bases stayed unmatched. CDR3 protein: CASSETGESGNTIYF. The DNA of the CDR3 is TGCGCCAGCAGTGAAACAGGGGAGTCTGGAAACACCATATATTTT.

This clone was observed a few times. The J gene is TRBJ1-6, the V gene TRBV2; perhaps TRBD1 as D (5 bases). Trimming left V 11 bases short and J 7 bases short, with 18 bases between. Germline V lookup: CDR1 SNHLY, CDR2 FYNNEI. The CDR3 is made up of 14 amino acids. CDR3 sequence: CAGNRDPGNSPLHF. CDR3 sequence (DNA): TGTGCCGGAAACCGGGACCCGGGGAATTCACCCCTCCACTTT.

This clone was seen only once. The V call is TRBV27, the J call TRBJ2-7, with 8 bases aligning to TRBD1. This CDR3 is built from 14 residues. Germline values: CDR1 MNHEY, CDR2 SMNVEV (reference sequence). After removal of 5 bases from V and 5 bases from J, the junction contained 8 bases not matched to a gene. The CDR3 spells CASSAGQVGNEQYF. CDR3 in DNA: TGTGCCAGCAGTGCGGGACAGGTTGGGAACGAGCAGTACTTC.

The chain combines TRBV5-1 with TRBJ2-1; D might be TRBD2 (6 bases). Germline-derived CDR1 and CDR2 are SGHRS and YFSETQ. Trimming cost V 5 bases and J 7 bases, with 19 bases left between them. This CDR3 has 15 amino acids. The CDR3 DNA is TGCGCCAGCAGTTTGAGCGGGCCCCGGATTAATGAGCAGTTCTTC. As protein: CASSLSGPRINEQFF.

The chain joins TRBV19 to TRBJ2-7; D possibly uses TRBD1 or TRBD2 (5 bases each). CDR1 is LNHDA, CDR2 SQIVND, per germline (reference sequence). This CDR3 comprises 12 residues. The V end was cut by 5 bases, the J end by 6 bases, with 11 bases between. CDR3 coding DNA: TGTGCCAGTAGTTTTAGGGGAGCCGAGCAGTACTTC. This translates into CASSFRGAEQYF.

V usage is TRBV6-1 and J usage is TRBJ2-7, with 12 bases lining up with TRBD2. The CDR3 runs 15 residues. CDR1 is MNHNS and CDR2 is SASEGT in the germline V gene. Trimming cost V 6 bases and J 2 bases; bases outside gene matches: 5. The CDR3 nucleotides are TGTGCCAGCAGCATGACTAGCGGGAGTACCTACGAGCAGTACTTC. It is translated as CASSMTSGSTYEQYF.

The sample holds one count of this clone. The chain employs TRBV15 and TRBJ2-7, with D perhaps TRBD1 or TRBD2 (6 bases each). V was cut by 0 bases and J by 2 bases, with 14 bases left in between. CDR1 is LNHNV and CDR2 is YYDKDF in the germline V gene (reference sequence). This CDR3 is 16 amino acids long. In DNA, the CDR3 is TGTGCCACCAGCAGAGATGGGGGCAGGAGGGCCTACGAGCAGTACTTC. Its translation is CATSRDGGRRAYEQYF.

V usage is TRBV2 and J usage is TRBJ1-4; D is unclear. The CDR3 is 17 residues long. From germline, CDR1 is SNHLY and CDR2 FYNNEI. Trimming left V 5 bases short and J 3 bases short, with 19 bases between. The CDR3 sequence: CASSPHLRILANEKLFF. The CDR3 region has the DNA TGTGCCAGCAGTCCCCACCTGAGGATTCTGGCTAATGAAAAACTGTTTTTT. The whole variable domain, filled in from reference TRBV2 and TRBJ1-4, reads EPEVTQTPSHQVTQMGQEVILRCVPISNHLYFYWYRQILGQKVEFLVSFYNNEISEKSEIFDDQFSVERPDGSNFTLKIRSTKLEDSAMYFCASSPHLRILANEKLFFGSGTQLSVL.

This clone was seen only a few times. The genes are TRBV27 and TRBJ2-7; D call uncertain. The V and J ends lost 4 bases and 2 bases respectively, with 12 bases between them. The CDR3 consists of 14 residues. Looked up from germline, CDR1 is MNHEY and CDR2 is SMNVEV (reference sequence). The CDR3 DNA sequence: TGTGCCAGCAGTTCGGGCCAGCACGCCTACGAGCAGTACTTC. Its protein product is CASSSGQHAYEQYF.

The chain links TRBV10-3 to TRBJ1-1, with D possibly TRBD1 on 5 matching bases. Germline-derived CDR1 and CDR2 are ENHRY and SYGVKD. Trimming took 10 bases from V and 0 from J, leaving 12 bases between them. This CDR3 spans 13 amino acids. The CDR3 loop is CATMGQVNTEAFF. The CDR3 coding sequence is TGTGCCACAATGGGGCAGGTGAACACTGAAGCTTTCTTT.

V and J are TRBV14 and TRBJ2-2; no firm D call. Trimming took 1 base from V and 1 from J, leaving 4 bases between them. CDR1 is SGHDN and CDR2 is FVKESK in the germline V gene. This CDR3 has 14 residues. The CDR3 sequence: CASSQVGNTGELFF. CDR3 DNA: TGTGCCAGCAGCCAAGTTGGGAACACCGGGGAGCTGTTTTTT.

The chain couples TRBV29-1 to TRBJ2-1; no clear D. V was pared by 2 bases and J by 9 bases, with 11 bases between. The CDR3 covers 12 residues. The germline gives CDR1 SQVTM, CDR2 ANQGSEA. The chain's CDR3 is CSVEFGESEQFF. The CDR3 nucleotides are TGCAGCGTTGAATTCGGTGAGTCTGAGCAGTTCTTC.

This clone was seen only once. The chain recombines TRBV27 with TRBJ2-7; 7 bases line up with TRBD1. V shed 3 bases and J 6 bases; nucleotides not matched to a gene: 8. From germline, CDR1 is MNHEY and CDR2 SMNVEV (reference sequence). There are 14 residues in the CDR3. DNA for the CDR3: TGTGCCAGCAGTTTCAGACAGGGATACTCCGAGCAGTACTTC. This gives the protein CASSFRQGYSEQYF.

The chain carries TRBV28 and TRBJ1-2; TRBD1 matches 7 bases. Losses at the gene ends were 3 bases for V and 8 bases for J; bases not matched to a gene: 6. CDR3 length: 13 residues. Germline V lookup: CDR1 MDHEN, CDR2 SYDVKM. Here the CDR3 DNA reads TGTGCCAGCAGTTTCGAGGGGGCTCGGGGCTACACCTTC. It is translated as CASSFEGARGYTF.

The genes are TRBV7-9 and TRBJ2-1, with D possibly being TRBD2 (5 bases). CDR3 length equals 15 residues. Germline V gene sequence: CDR1 SEHNR, CDR2 FQNEAQ (reference sequence). Trimming removed 5 bases from V and 7 bases from J, with 18 bases in between. CDR3 sequence: CASSPGLGQANEQFF. The CDR3 DNA reads TGTGCCAGCAGCCCCGGACTCGGGCAAGCGAATGAGCAGTTCTTC. The variable domain in full, completed from reference TRBV7-9 and TRBJ2-1, reads DTGVSQNPRHKITKRGQNVTFRCDPISEHNRLYWYRQTLGQGPEFLTYFQNEAQLEKSRLLSDRFSAERPKGSFSTLEIQRTEQGDSAMYLCASSPGLGQANEQFFGPGTRLTVL.

This chain connects TRBV6-1 to TRBJ2-2, with no clear D. Germline V gene sequence: CDR1 MNHNS, CDR2 SASEGT. With 3 bases removed from V and 2 bases from J, the gap between germline ends came to 4 bases. The length of the CDR3 is 13 residues. Here the CDR3 DNA reads TGTGCCAGCAGTGACAAAAACACCGGGGAGCTGTTTTTT. This codes for CASSDKNTGELFF.

The chain couples TRBV6-1 to TRBJ2-3; the match to TRBD2 covers 11 bases. Trimming at V came to 2 bases and at J to 7 bases, leaving 8 bases not matched to a gene. The CDR3 covers 16 residues. Germline V gene data show CDR1 as MNHNS and CDR2 as SASEGT. CDR3 sequence reads: CASSELPSGRINTQYF. CDR3 in DNA: TGTGCCAGCAGTGAACTCCCTAGCGGGAGGATCAATACGCAGTATTTT.

The chain links TRBV4-3 to TRBJ2-7; 11 nucleotides match TRBD1. In germline, CDR1 is LGHNA, CDR2 YSLEER. The CDR3 has 16 residues. V gave up 3 bases and J gave up 3 bases; unmatched junction bases: 7. The CDR3 bases are TGCGCCAGCAGCCAGAGACCCGGGACAGGGGGCTACGAGCAGTACTTC. It translates to CASSQRPGTGGYEQYF.

This rearrangement joins TRBV5-1 to TRBJ2-1, with D perhaps matching TRBD1 (6 bases). V shed 3 bases and J shed 4 bases, with 11 bases lying between them. The germline CDR1 and CDR2 sequences are SGHRS and YFSETQ. The CDR3 covers 14 residues. CDR3 amino acids: CASSSQGKYNEQFF. The CDR3 DNA sequence: TGCGCCAGCAGCTCACAGGGTAAATACAATGAGCAGTTCTTC.